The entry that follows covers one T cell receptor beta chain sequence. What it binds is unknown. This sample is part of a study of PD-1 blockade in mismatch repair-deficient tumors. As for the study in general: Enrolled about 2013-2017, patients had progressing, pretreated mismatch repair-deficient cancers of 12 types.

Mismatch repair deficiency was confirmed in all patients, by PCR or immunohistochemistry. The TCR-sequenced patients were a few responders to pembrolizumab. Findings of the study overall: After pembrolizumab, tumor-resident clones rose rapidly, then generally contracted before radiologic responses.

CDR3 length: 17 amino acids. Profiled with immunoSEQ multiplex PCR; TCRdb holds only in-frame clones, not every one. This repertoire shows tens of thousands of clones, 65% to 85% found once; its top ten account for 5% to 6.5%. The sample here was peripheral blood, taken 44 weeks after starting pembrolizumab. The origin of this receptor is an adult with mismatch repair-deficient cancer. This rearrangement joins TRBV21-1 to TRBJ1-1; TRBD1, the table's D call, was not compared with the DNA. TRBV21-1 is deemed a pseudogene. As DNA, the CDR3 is TGTGCCAGCAGCAAAGTTTCGTGGGCAGGGGTGTGCACTGAAGCTTTCTTT. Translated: CASSKVSWAGVCTEAFF.